This TCR beta chain is from a study of cytomegalovirus exposure and HLA in healthy donors (dated by TCRdb to the late 2010s). Background for the entire study: An earlier analysis of approximately 640 of the donors reported 250 to 350 Gb of sequence data and some 120 million unique TCR beta sequences from some 180 million T cells. An early release covering around 630 HLA-typed donors comprised about 300 gigabases of sequencing data and around 80 million unique TCR sequences. Among the roughly 390 genotyped donors, 75% to 90% belonged to the genetic ancestry cluster associated with self-reported Caucasian donors. The study was designed to test whether signatures of past pathogen exposure could be identified by cataloging public T cell receptors. The T cell repertoires of 666 subjects were profiled by immunosequencing and related to cytomegalovirus serostatus. In addition to the first cohort of approximately 670 subjects, a separate validation cohort of 130 or so different subjects was used. To predict cytomegalovirus infection status, the study combined high-throughput TCR immunosequencing, statistical association of individual TCRs with disease status, and machine learning. A later analysis re-examined previously published TCR beta repertoires from 600 to 700 donors and added high-resolution HLA genotyping to investigate patterns of TCR occurrence. The later analysis used no new phenotypic data to find candidate immune exposures, relying instead on TCR beta sequences and their occurrence across donors. An earlier analysis of some 500 of the donors applied high-throughput TCR beta sequencing to assess whether each TCR beta V gene segment acted as functional or pseudogenic. Donor age, sex, ethnicity and CMV serostatus were compiled together with the repertoire data. Genome-wide SNP genotypes for about 60% of the roughly 700 donors were used in a later genetic analysis, which treated that subset as a discovery cohort. All discovery cohort repertoires had been generated using a single sequencing platform. HLA typing covered class I and class II loci at four-digit resolution. Typing coverage differed by locus: A, B, C, DRB1 and DQB1 were typed in about 620-630 donors, DQA1 in roughly 510, DPA1 in some 570, and DPB1 in about 450. Several DR-DQ haplotypes were treated as single units for association and clustering because of strong linkage in the cohort. On average, about 200,000 unique TCR beta nucleotide sequences were sequenced per donor among 398 genotyped donors of the cohort, with 15% to 20% of those sequences being non-productive.

To note about this clone: The specificity of this receptor is unknown.

On the study overall, not on this receptor specifically: Several of the top co-occurrence clusters appeared to be linked to parvovirus B19, influenza, CMV and Epstein-Barr virus, according to a later analysis. The 87-base-pair reads could not distinguish some IMGT-functional V segments, including TRBV6-2 and TRBV6-3, so those segments were excluded. At a false discovery rate of 0.05, a later analysis linked 16,951 TCR beta sequences to specific HLA alleles. In both the original and validation cohorts, the classifier was reported to diagnose cytomegalovirus status with high specificity and sensitivity. The earlier analysis of a few hundred of the donors excluded seventeen rarely observed V segments, including chromosome 9 orphons, because counts were too low. It was suggested by the authors that the approach could potentially be generalized to other disease states and immunological phenotypes. A few of the identified cytomegalovirus-associated TCR beta chains were confirmed in vitro to be specific for cytomegalovirus antigens. Broadly in line with IMGT annotations, most TCR beta V segments showed up in productive rearrangements about 87% or about 30% of the time in an earlier analysis of roughly 590 of the donors. CMV serostatus was the only immune exposure information available for the cohort. Sequencing depth was assumed to be roughly uniform across donors in the presence/absence analyses, though that assumption may not hold. Correlated functional status among segregating V segments might reflect linkage disequilibrium, but an unknown experimental factor could not be ruled out. The cohort was sequenced for TCR beta chains only, and without alpha or paired-chain data the features that could be detected were limited. A cluster of highly shared sequence variants was judged likely to represent a technical artifact of the sequencing pipeline. A further reported finding was that TCR beta sequences accurately predicted the HLA-A and HLA-B alleles for most subjects in the first cohort. In a later analysis, most CMV-associated TCR beta chains were found to appear HLA-restricted, with HLA associations seemingly driven largely by CMV exposure. Because HLA typing was missing for some donors at each locus, association tests included only the typed subset. A total of 150 or so TCR beta chains were listed by the study as associated with cytomegalovirus. When HLA alleles, especially DR and DQ, strongly co-occurred, attributing TCR associations to individual alleles was difficult. In a later analysis, TCR association rates were found to vary across HLA loci, with the most associated TCRs seen for DRB1 alleles and the fewest for HLA-C alleles. Compared with the approximately 670-donor mean, donors in an Asian-associated ancestry cluster had fewer N-insertions in productive TCRs, according to a later genetic analysis. A later analysis found that HLA-associated TCR beta chains were more clonally expanded and had lower generation probabilities than equally common non-associated chains. In a later genetic analysis, a missense DCLRE1C variant was associated with V-gene and J-gene trimming of TCR beta chains, and the association was replicated in an independent cohort. Across donors, most TCR sequences were observed very rarely, whereas some public TCRs were present in many individuals.

The library was produced with the immunoSEQ multiplex PCR assay. The multiplex PCR relied on a mix of 60 forward primers for TCR Vbeta segments and 13 reverse primers for TCR Jbeta segments. The CDR3 region of rearranged TCR beta genes was amplified from genomic DNA by a multiplex PCR assay. On the Illumina HiSeq System, the amplified TCR beta libraries were sequenced as 87-base-pair reads. As for the authors' bioinformatics: A later analysis counted about 80 million unique TCR beta chains across the 550 to 800 repertoires, and some 12 million of these chains were shared by at least two donors. A nearest-neighbor algorithm error-corrected the raw reads and collapsed the reads into unique sequences, merging closely related sequences to remove PCR and sequencing errors. To assign V, D and J gene segments, CDR3 sequences were aligned to IMGT reference sequences. For a sequence to be retained, a match of at least six nucleotides was required to both a V gene segment and a J gene segment. Rearrangements were called productive when the CDR3 lacked stop codons and stayed in frame with V and J; all others were non-productive. CDR3 was defined according to IMGT convention as the region running from the second conserved V-encoded cysteine to the conserved J-encoded phenylalanine. In an earlier analysis of around 540 of the donors, sequences lacking an unambiguous match to a single V gene segment were excluded. An earlier analysis of some 610 of the donors called V segments functional above 56.7% productive rearrangements and segregating when the between-donor standard deviation exceeded 5%. A statistical classification framework was developed to diagnose cytomegalovirus status using the catalog of TCR beta chain sequences. A later analysis assigned V and J genes by comparing TCR nucleotide sequences with IMGT/GENE-DB human TR gene sequences. The TCRdist pipeline was used in a later analysis to assign CDR3 sequences and most-parsimonious VDJ recombination scenarios. In a later analysis, each TCR beta chain was defined by its CDR3 amino acid sequence together with its V-gene family, and reads without a unique V-gene family were excluded. To address suspected cross-contamination and a sequencing artifact, a later analysis removed around 600 highly shared, low-generation-probability nucleotide sequences. For each public chain, a later analysis derived a clonal expansion index from normalized ranks of inferred template counts within each repertoire. In a later analysis, generation probabilities were computed using a VDJ recombination model fitted to out-of-frame rearrangements, and the results were checked against IGoR. In a later analysis, hypergeometric tests were used to score TCR-TCR, TCR-HLA and TCR-CMV co-occurrence, with a repertoire-size bias correction applied to TCR pairs. False discovery rates were estimated in a later analysis by permuting HLA or CMV assignments 20 times. In a later analysis, co-occurring TCRs were grouped using DBSCAN, with TCRdist sequence similarity added in when clustering inside HLA-allele-positive subsets. Repertoires with fewer than 30,000 or more than 120,000 public chains, plus five repertoires with anomalous nucleotide sharing, were excluded from co-occurrence clustering. TCRdb mirrors the immuneACCESS table, restricted to in-frame sequences. Some clones are absent from its copies; in checked studies, under half trace to an unresolved V gene, and the reason for the others is unknown. Clone size and the V and J calls come from that table; the DNA yielded D and trimming. The sample table holds 55,000 to 85,000 clones. Roughly 2.4% of the sample lies in the top ten.

At the junction V is shortened by 3 bases and J by 6 bases, with 6 bases in between. CDR1 SQVTM and CDR2 ANQGSEA were looked up in the germline V gene. The cysteine opens and the phenylalanine closes a CDR3 of 11 amino acids. The sequence is cut down to CDR3 DNA, 33 bases in frame from base 1. The cohort consisted of approximately 670 healthy bone marrow donors. At the time of sampling, all cohort members were nominally healthy, though unrecorded immune exposures were likely present. The donor was CMV seropositive and belonged to the group of some 290 seropositive cohort members. Every donor gave a peripheral blood sample, and the peripheral blood mononuclear cells from that sample were used for TCR beta sequencing. The Qiagen DNeasy Blood Extraction Kit was used to extract genomic DNA from the blood cell samples.

The clonotype comes from a female donor in good health and CMV-seropositive. In this chain, TRBV29-1 is recombined with TRBJ2-4; the best D guess is TRBD2, with 5 bases matching. The material sequenced was PBMCs. The DNA sequence is TGCAGCGTTGATGGAGGAAACATTCAGTACTTC. Translated, it gives CSVDGGNIQYF.